The 22 T cell receptor beta chains given below trace back to one sample, sequenced in a study of beta chain features in type 1 diabetes. Whole-study results and caveats: Shorter TCRB CDR3s, moderately but significantly so, marked every one of the four CD4+ subsets in Type 1 diabetes patients.

Their antigen targets remain unknown. Sequenced material consisted of expressed TCRB transcripts (all of the isolated RNA was reverse transcribed). Generated by immunoSEQ multiplex PCR, the TCRdb table keeps only in-frame clones and is missing some. The sample records roughly 220,000 clones, about a sixth being singletons. The sequenced material came from naive CD4+ T cells from blood. These receptor sequences come from a young man with type 1 diabetes.

The V call is TRBV10-3, the J call TRBJ2-1; TRBD2 might be the D (6 bases). Between the trimmed V and J ends, which lost 6 bases and 9 bases, there was a span of 21 bases. This CDR3 comprises 15 residues. Germline V gives CDR1 ENHRY, CDR2 SYGVKD. The CDR3 bases are TGTGCCATCAGACCGGAGGGCGGGATTGGCGCTGAGCAGTTCTTC. Amino acids: CAIRPEGGIGAEQFF.

This clone was counted once. The chain combines TRBV7-2 with TRBJ2-1; either TRBD1 or TRBD2 may supply D (5 bases each). Looked up from germline, CDR1 is SGHTA and CDR2 is FQGNSA. CDR3 length: 15 residues. V lost 5 bases and J lost 4, with 15 bases in between. The CDR3 DNA sequence: TGTGCCAGCAGCCTAGACCGTGGGGGATACAATGAGCAGTTCTTC. Its protein product is CASSLDRGGYNEQFF.

The rearrangement joins TRBV9 to TRBJ2-5, with D possibly TRBD2 on 6 matching bases. Germline loops: CDR1 SGDLS, CDR2 YYNGEE. This CDR3 region has 13 residues. V dropped 2 bases and J dropped 5 bases, with 10 bases sitting between them. CDR3 nucleotides: TGTGCCAGCAGCGTGCGGGCGGGGGAGACCCAGTACTTC. Translated: CASSVRAGETQYF.

The chain recombines TRBV27 with TRBJ2-4; D tentatively fits TRBD1 or TRBD2 (6 bases each). This CDR3 region has 13 residues. Germline assignment: CDR1 MNHEY and CDR2 SMNVEV (reference sequence). Trimming took off 6 bases at V and 6 bases at J, with 12 bases between the two ends. CDR3: CASSLGGGNIQYF. For the CDR3, the DNA is TGTGCCAGCAGCCTGGGGGGCGGAAACATTCAGTACTTC.

In its sample, this clone was seen a few times. Other DNA sequences of this sample code for an identical CDR3. The chain carries TRBV7-2 and TRBJ2-6, with D possibly being TRBD2 (5 bases). Germline assignment: CDR1 SGHTA and CDR2 FQGNSA. The V gene lost 2 bases and the J gene lost 1 base, with 6 bases spanning the gap. The CDR3 is 15 residues long. DNA for the CDR3: TGTGCCAGCAGCTTACGGGGTTCTGGGGCCAACGTCCTGACTTTC. It yields the protein CASSLRGSGANVLTF.

This chain links TRBV30 with TRBJ1-1; D possibly corresponds to TRBD1 (5 bases). CDR1 is GTSNPN, CDR2 SVGIG, per germline (reference sequence). V gave up 2 bases and J gave up 3 bases, with 10 bases separating them. The CDR3 length is 13 residues. DNA of the CDR3: TGTGCCTGGAGTTCGGGGCCCCACACTGAAGCTTTCTTT. Translated: CAWSSGPHTEAFF.

The chain links TRBV23-1 to TRBJ2-4; no reliable D call. TRBV23-1 is given ORF status, its function remaining uncertain. V was trimmed by 0 bases and J by 0 bases, leaving 6 bases between them. The CDR3 covers 15 residues. The CDR3 DNA sequence: TGCGCCAGCAGTCAATCGAAGGGAGCCAAAAACATTCAGTACTTC. Protein: CASSQSKGAKNIQYF.

The CDR3 nucleotides read TGTGCCAGCCCGTTGGGGAAAAATTACAATGAGCAGTTCTTC. Protein sequence: CASPLGKNYNEQFF. The chain is built from TRBV7-9 and TRBJ2-1, with D hard to call. V lost 8 bases, J lost 4 bases, and 15 bases lay in between. Germline V gene data show CDR1 as SEHNR and CDR2 as FQNEAQ (reference sequence). This CDR3 comprises 14 residues. Full variable domain (rest looked up from reference TRBV7-9 and TRBJ2-1): DTGVSQNPRHKITKRGQNVTFRCDPISEHNRLYWYRQTLGQGPEFLTYFQNEAQLEKSRLLSDRFSAERPKGSFSTLEIQRTEQGDSAMYLCASPLGKNYNEQFFGPGTRLTVL.

This clone was counted between two and nine times. The J gene is TRBJ1-1, the V gene TRBV5-4; D might be TRBD1 (5 bases). This CDR3 is built from 14 residues. Trimming took off 1 base at V and 1 base at J, with 8 bases between the two ends. Germline V gene sequence: CDR1 SGHNT, CDR2 YYREEE (reference sequence). CDR3 region: CASSLRGANTEAFF. The CDR3 coding sequence is TGTGCCAGCAGCTTGCGCGGGGCGAACACTGAAGCTTTCTTT.

This clone has a handful of counts. The CDR3 nucleotides are TGTGCCAGCAGCTTAGTTCGGAAGACCCAGTACTTC. Translating gives CASSLVRKTQYF. The chain employs TRBV7-2 and TRBJ2-5; D not certain. V was clipped by 1 base and J by 6 bases, with 6 bases between them. There are 12 residues in the CDR3. The germline V gene has CDR1 SGHTA and CDR2 FQGNSA. The full variable domain, its missing parts supplied by reference TRBV7-2 and TRBJ2-5, is GAGVSQSPSNKVTEKGKDVELRCDPISGHTALYWYRQSLGQGLEFLIYFQGNSAPDKSGLPSDRFSAERTGGSVSTLTIQRTQQEDSAVYLCASSLVRKTQYFGPGTRLLVL.

This clone has only a few counts. The rearrangement links TRBV9 to TRBJ2-7; 7 bases are shared with TRBD1. The CDR3 length is 15 residues. V dropped 0 bases and J dropped 5; count of bases not matched to a gene: 8. Germline V CDR1 and CDR2: SGDLS, YYNGEE. The CDR3 nucleotides are TGTGCCAGCAGCGTAGATAACAGGGGAGATAACGAGCAGTACTTC. Protein product: CASSVDNRGDNEQYF.

The chain carries TRBV5-1 and TRBJ2-7; 7 bases line up with TRBD2. The V gene's germline CDR1 is SGHRS and CDR2 YFSETQ. V shed 0 bases and J 5 bases; nucleotides not matched to a gene: 8. The CDR3 extends over 15 amino acids. CDR3 sequence reads: CASSLDTPGGNEQYF. DNA of the CDR3: TGCGCCAGCAGCTTGGACACACCGGGGGGTAACGAGCAGTACTTC.

This clone was found a few times. The chain recombines TRBV5-1 with TRBJ2-5, with a possible D match to TRBD2 (5 bases). With 4 bases removed from V and 3 bases from J, the gap between germline ends came to 13 bases. Germline V gives CDR1 SGHRS, CDR2 YFSETQ. This CDR3 comprises 14 residues. DNA for the CDR3: TGCGCCAGCAGCCTGGCCCTAGCAGAAGAGACCCAGTACTTC. This translates into CASSLALAEETQYF.

V usage is TRBV29-1 and J usage is TRBJ2-7, with D possibly matching TRBD2 (5 bases). CDR1 SQVTM and CDR2 ANQGSEA come from the germline V gene. V dropped 0 bases and J dropped 6 bases, with 15 bases sitting between them. The CDR3 runs 14 residues. The chain's CDR3 is CSVEDLLKGGEQYF. For the CDR3, the DNA is TGCAGCGTTGAAGATCTGCTGAAAGGAGGCGAGCAGTACTTC.

The chain uses TRBV7-9 and TRBJ2-7; D gene ambiguous. Germline lookup yields CDR1 SEHNR and CDR2 FQNEAQ (reference sequence). This CDR3 spans 14 amino acids. Trimming removed 3 bases at V and 5 bases at J, with 14 bases between. The CDR3 region is CASSLGWASNEQYF. The CDR3 DNA follows: TGTGCCAGCAGCTTGGGGTGGGCCTCAAACGAGCAGTACTTC.

CDR3 sequence reads: CASSLGLAGETQYF. CDR3 sequence (DNA): TGTGCCAGCAGCTTGGGACTAGCGGGAGAGACCCAGTACTTC. J is TRBJ2-5 and V is TRBV7-2; 12 bases are shared with TRBD2. Germline CDR1 reads SGHTA; CDR2 reads FQGNSA. V lost 3 bases to trimming and J lost 4 bases; unmatched junction nucleotides: 0. The CDR3 is made up of 14 amino acids.

This clone was counted between two and nine times. This chain connects TRBV29-1 to TRBJ2-7, with D perhaps TRBD2 (6 bases). Germline CDR1 reads SQVTM; CDR2 reads ANQGSEA. This CDR3 has 14 amino acids. Between the trimmed V and J ends, which lost 3 bases and 2 bases, there was a span of 14 bases. DNA for the CDR3: TGCAGCGTTGAGGCGGGGAGTATCCCCTACGAGCAGTACTTC. Amino acids: CSVEAGSIPYEQYF.

V and J are TRBV27 and TRBJ2-7; 7 bases map to TRBD1. Germline V gives CDR1 MNHEY, CDR2 SMNVEV (reference sequence). The V gene end was trimmed by 6 bases and the J gene end by 1 base; junction bases not matched to a gene: 9. This CDR3 is 15 amino acids long. The CDR3 bases are TGTGCCAGCAGCGTCCCGGACAGGATATCCTACGAGCAGTACTTC. Translated, it gives CASSVPDRISYEQYF.

In DNA form, the CDR3 reads TGTGCCAGCAGCGTCGGAGGGGAAAAGAACACTGAAGCTTTCTTT. Encoded protein: CASSVGGEKNTEAFF. The rearrangement uses TRBV9 and TRBJ1-1; TRBD1 is a possible D gene (5 bases). Per germline, CDR1 SGDLS and CDR2 YYNGEE. Trimming shortened V by 2 bases and J by 1 base, and 12 bases separated the two germline ends. This CDR3 has 15 amino acids.

V is TRBV7-9 and J is TRBJ2-2, with D maybe TRBD1 (5 bases). V lost 5 bases and J lost 1, with 8 bases in between. The germline CDR1 and CDR2 sequences are SEHNR and FQNEAQ (reference sequence). This CDR3 is 14 amino acids long. The CDR3 sequence is CASSTDRNTGELFF. Here the CDR3 DNA reads TGTGCCAGCAGCACAGACAGGAACACCGGGGAGCTGTTTTTT.

This clone was counted between two and nine times. The rearrangement joins TRBV29-1 to TRBJ1-5; tentative D call: TRBD1 (5 bases). Trimming shortened V by 6 bases and J by 8 bases, and 17 bases separated the two germline ends. The CDR3 consists of 13 residues. CDR1 is SQVTM, CDR2 ANQGSEA, per germline. This chain's CDR3 is CSVQKGTQEPQHF. The CDR3, as DNA: TGCAGCGTCCAAAAGGGGACCCAAGAGCCCCAGCATTTT.

The chain carries TRBV9 and TRBJ2-7; D unresolved. The CDR3 consists of 14 residues. Trimming took off 0 bases at V and 2 bases at J, with 9 bases between the two ends. Germline V lookup: CDR1 SGDLS, CDR2 YYNGEE. CDR3 in DNA: TGTGCCAGCAGCGTAGAGGGAACCCCCTACGAGCAGTACTTC. Its translation: CASSVEGTPYEQYF.